These 26 T cell receptor beta chains share one sample of origin, sequenced in a study of regulatory T cells in long-lasting Graves disease. Time point: newly diagnosed GD, antithyroid drugs for less than 3 months. Preparation of the TCR library used RNA extracted from PBMCs. Assembly of TCR beta libraries relied on iRepertoire HTBI primers together with Arm-PCR of CDR3 regions. TCRdb fed the multiplex PCR reads into MiXCR, producing one record per CDR3 protein. The data show fewer than 550,000 distinct CDR3 sequences, approximately 16% seen once. This same sample was also part of a study on T cells in Graves' hyperthyroidism and ophthalmopathy.

Material: peripheral blood mononuclear cells (PBMCs), obtained at new diagnosis, from a patient treated with antithyroid drugs. Every receptor here comes from a woman aged 35-65 years with Graves disease.

V is TRBV5-6 and J is TRBJ1-2; D ambiguous. CDR3 length: 11 amino acids. Germline V gene data show CDR1 as SGHDT and CDR2 as YYEEEE. V lost 3 bases and J 9 bases, leaving 9 bases between the germline ends. The CDR3 sequence: CASSYTGSYTF. In DNA, the CDR3 is TGTGCCAGCAGCTACACCGGGAGCTACACCTTC.

This clonotype was seen more than once but under ten times. V and J are TRBV2 and TRBJ1-1; D is unresolved. Trimming cost V 6 bases and J 5 bases, with 13 bases left between them. The V gene's germline CDR1 is SNHLY and CDR2 FYNNEI. This CDR3 comprises 13 residues. CDR3 DNA sequence: TGTGCCAGCAGGACGACGCAAGGAACTGAAGCTTTCTTT. Protein: CASRTTQGTEAFF. The full variable domain, completed using reference TRBV2 and TRBJ1-1, is EPEVTQTPSHQVTQMGQEVILRCVPISNHLYFYWYRQILGQKVEFLVSFYNNEISEKSEIFDDQFSVERPDGSNFTLKIRSTKLEDSAMYFCASRTTQGTEAFFGQGTRLTVV.

In this sample, this clonotype turned up once. Being one base from a much bigger clone, this may be a read error. The rearrangement uses TRBV28 and TRBJ2-5, with 7 bases matching TRBD1. CDR3 length: 15 residues. The germline gives CDR1 MDHEN, CDR2 SYDVKM. CDR3 sequence (DNA): TGTGCCAGCAGTAAGCAACAGGGGTACCAAGGGACCCAGTACTTC. This translates into CASSKQQGYQGTQYF.

The chain joins TRBV6-5 to TRBJ1-5; 7 bases fit TRBD1. V trimming: 2 bases; J trimming: 6 bases; junction bases outside the gene matches: 7. From germline, CDR1 is MNHEY and CDR2 SVGAGI. The length of the CDR3 is 15 residues. Written as DNA, the CDR3 is TGTGCCAGCAGTTACCCGCCAGACAGGGCTCAGCCCCAGCATTTT. This encodes CASSYPPDRAQPQHF.

The CDR3 spells CASSQTSIHGYTF. The CDR3 DNA reads as TGTGCCAGCAGCCAAACATCCATCCATGGCTACACCTTC. This sequence joins TRBV3-1 and TRBJ1-2, with D uncertain. The CDR3 runs to 13 residues. Trimming removed 2 bases from V and 6 bases from J, with 10 bases in between. In germline, CDR1 is LGHDT, CDR2 YNNKEL (reference sequence).

The sample holds a few counts of this clonotype. The rearrangement links TRBV3-1 to TRBJ2-5; D possibly corresponds to TRBD2 (6 bases). The CDR3 is 17 residues long. The germline V gene has CDR1 LGHDT and CDR2 YNNKEL (reference sequence). V was trimmed by 3 bases and J by 5 bases, leaving 22 bases between them. CDR3 sequence (DNA): TGTGCCAGCAGCCATTCAGGTACCGGGACTGGCAGGGAGACCCAGTACTTC. Its translation is CASSHSGTGTGRETQYF.

In its sample, this clonotype was seen many times. This sequence joins TRBV12-3 or TRBV12-4 and TRBJ2-3; D not certain. Deletions cut 3 bases from V and 1 base from J, with 11 bases between. The length of the CDR3 is 15 residues. CDR3 DNA sequence: TGTGCCAGCAGTTTTGCGGTGCCTCGCACAGATACGCAGTATTTT. This sequence encodes CASSFAVPRTDTQYF.

The chain has TRBV19 and TRBJ2-7; 9 bases match TRBD1. V lost 5 bases and J lost 4; bases outside the gene matches: 6. This CDR3 spans 14 amino acids. Germline V lookup: CDR1 LNHDA, CDR2 SQIVND (reference sequence). Here the CDR3 reads CASSLGQGQYEQYF. The CDR3 nucleotides are TGTGCCAGTAGTCTCGGACAGGGGCAGTACGAGCAGTACTTC. The full variable domain, completed using reference TRBV19 and TRBJ2-7, is DGGITQSPKYLFRKEGQNVTLSCEQNLNHDAMYWYRQDPGQGLRLIYYSQIVNDFQKGDIAEGYSVSREKKESFPLTVTSAQKNPTAFYLCASSLGQGQYEQYFGPGTRLTVT.

This clonotype was observed a few times. The chain joins TRBV7-9 to TRBJ1-4; D gene ambiguous. Between the trimmed V and J ends, which lost 4 bases and 5 bases, there was a span of 11 bases. CDR1 SEHNR and CDR2 FQNEAQ come from the germline V gene (reference sequence). There are 14 residues in the CDR3. CDR3 sequence (DNA): TGTGCCAGCAGCTACGGCGTAGCCAATGAAAAACTGTTTTTT. It codes for CASSYGVANEKLFF.

Points on this clonotype: This likely came from a read error, as a far larger clone is one base away. The chain links TRBV12-3 or TRBV12-4 to TRBJ2-1; 8 positions agree with TRBD1. The DNA end is a closer match to TRBJ2-5, so the J assignment may be wrong. The CDR3 is made up of 17 amino acids. CDR3 amino acids: CASSLTRTGRLGETQYF. The CDR3, as DNA: TGTGCCAGCAGTTTAACCAGGACAGGGAGATTAGGAGAGACCCAGTACTTC.

This chain links TRBV19 with TRBJ2-1, with TRBD2 identical over 9 bases. CDR1 and CDR2 from the germline V gene are LNHDA and SQIVND (reference sequence). The CDR3 is 14 residues long. J was trimmed by 7 bases and V by 7 bases; bases with no gene match: 8. CDR3 in amino acids: CASKRASGDNEQFF. Written as DNA, the CDR3 is TGTGCCAGTAAAAGAGCTAGCGGGGATAATGAGCAGTTCTTC.

This clonotype turned up a few times. V gene TRBV5-6 combines with J gene TRBJ1-3; TRBD1 matches 7 bases. V trimming: 2 bases; J trimming: 14 bases; junction bases outside the gene matches: 4. This CDR3 is 11 amino acids long. Germline assignment: CDR1 SGHDT and CDR2 YYEEEE. The DNA for the CDR3 is TGTGCCAGCAGCTTCCGGGACAGCCTATATTTT. It specifies CASSFRDSLYF.

This clonotype was observed at least ten times. The gene calls are TRBV11-2 and TRBJ1-1; no definite D call. The germline V and J ends were trimmed by 2 bases and 5 bases, with 9 bases remaining between them. The CDR3 sequence is 13 residues long. CDR1 and CDR2 (germline): SGHAT, FQNNGV. CDR3 bases: TGTGCCAGCAGCTTATCACAGCGGACTGAAGCTTTCTTT. The encoded protein is CASSLSQRTEAFF.

This clonotype occurred a few times. A much larger clone differs from this one at a single base, so this may be a read error. The chain has TRBV2 and TRBJ2-1, with D perhaps matching TRBD1 or TRBD2 (5 bases each). This CDR3 spans 15 amino acids. Germline V CDR1 and CDR2: SNHLY, FYNNEI. The V end lost 6 bases, the J end lost 6 bases, and 18 bases lay between the germline ends. For the CDR3, the DNA is TGTGCCAGCAGCTCGGGACGGACTGAGGGCAATGAGCAGTTCTTC. This translates into CASSSGRTEGNEQFF.

This clonotype was found a few times. The rearrangement links TRBV6-1 to TRBJ1-6, with a weak D call TRBD1 (5 bases). The ends were cut back, 8 bases at V and 0 bases at J, with 11 bases in the middle. CDR3 size: 15 residues. Germline values: CDR1 MNHNS, CDR2 SASEGT. The CDR3 DNA sequence: TGTGCCAGCCGGGGACTCAACTCCTATAATTCACCCCTCCACTTT. This sequence encodes CASRGLNSYNSPLHF.

The J gene is TRBJ2-1, the V gene TRBV12-3 or TRBV12-4, with D unclear. V dropped 6 bases and J dropped 7 bases, with 22 bases sitting between them. The CDR3 has 16 residues. Here the CDR3 reads CASSPIVSSYNNEQFF. Here the CDR3 DNA reads TGTGCCAGCAGCCCGATTGTGAGCTCCTACAATAATGAGCAGTTCTTC.

The table lists this clonotype with many counts. The chain links TRBV20-1 to TRBJ2-3, with D possibly matching TRBD2 (5 bases). The ends were cut back, 0 bases at V and 3 bases at J, with 13 bases in the middle. From germline, CDR1 is DFQATT and CDR2 SNEGSKA (reference sequence). CDR3 length equals 15 residues. Written as DNA, the CDR3 is TGCAGTGCTAGAGATCCGGGGAGCTCAACAGATACGCAGTATTTT. Protein: CSARDPGSSTDTQYF.

This clonotype was observed many times. This chain connects TRBV2 to TRBJ2-7; 8 bases fit TRBD1. Germline CDR1 reads SNHLY; CDR2 reads FYNNEI. V shed 5 bases and J 6 bases; nucleotides not matched to a gene: 12. This CDR3 has 15 amino acids. CDR3 region: CASSFIDRGESEQYF. The CDR3 region has the DNA TGTGCCAGCAGTTTCATCGACAGGGGAGAGAGCGAGCAGTACTTC.

The V and J genes are TRBV10-1 and TRBJ2-2; D is unclear. Germline CDR1 is WNHNN and CDR2 is SYGVQD (reference sequence). The CDR3 loop spans 14 amino acids. The V end was cut by 2 bases, the J end by 4 bases, with 8 bases between. CDR3 loop: CASSERQLTGELFF. In DNA, the CDR3 is TGCGCCAGCAGTGAGAGGCAGCTCACCGGGGAGCTGTTTTTT.

This clonotype came up many times. The chain combines TRBV29-1 with TRBJ2-3, with a weak D call TRBD2 (6 bases). The germline gives CDR1 SQVTM, CDR2 ANQGSEA. The V gene lost 0 bases and the J gene lost 4 bases, with 11 bases spanning the gap. The CDR3 is made up of 14 amino acids. As DNA, the CDR3 is TGCAGCGTTGAAGATTCAGAGCGGGCAGATACGCAGTATTTT. Amino acid sequence: CSVEDSERADTQYF.

This clonotype was recorded once. One junction end disagrees with the germline gene, perhaps due to a read error. This CDR3 is CASSLSTNQGTQYF. In DNA, the CDR3 is TGTGCCAGCAGCCTCTCGACAAACCAAGGGACCCAGTACTTC. V is TRBV13 and J is TRBJ2-5, with unresolved D. The V gene's germline CDR1 is PRHDT and CDR2 FYEKMQ (reference sequence). The CDR3 loop spans 14 amino acids. The whole variable domain, filled in from reference TRBV13 and TRBJ2-5, reads AAGVIQSPRHLIKEKRETATLKCYPIPRHDTVYWYQQGPGQDPQFLISFYEKMQSDKGSIPDRFSAQQFSDYHSELNMSSLELGDSALYFCASSLSTNQGTQYFGPGTRLLVL.

This clonotype was counted at least ten times. The chain has TRBV7-3 and TRBJ2-1; possible D gene TRBD1, 6 bases. Germline loops: CDR1 SGHTA, CDR2 FQGTGA. The CDR3 length is 16 residues. Trimming removed 2 bases at V and 6 bases at J, with 17 bases between. The CDR3 loop reads CASSLSPAGRGNEQFF. The CDR3 DNA sequence: TGTGCCAGCAGCTTATCCCCGGCGGGCAGGGGCAATGAGCAGTTCTTC.

In its sample, this clonotype was seen a few times. The chain uses TRBV2 and TRBJ1-4, with D perhaps matching TRBD1 (5 bases). The CDR3 consists of 14 residues. Trimming pared 3 bases from V and 7 bases from J, leaving 12 bases between. Germline-derived CDR1 and CDR2 are SNHLY and FYNNEI. The CDR3 sequence is CASSDLGAPEKLFF. CDR3 coding DNA: TGTGCCAGCAGTGACTTAGGGGCACCTGAAAAACTGTTTTTT.

This clonotype was found many times. The rearrangement uses TRBV7-8 and TRBJ1-5; D is possibly TRBD1 (6 bases). Germline V CDR1 and CDR2: SGHVS, FQNEAQ. The CDR3 has 15 amino acids. Trimming took off 7 bases at V and 0 bases at J, with 13 bases between the two ends. CDR3 sequence (DNA): TGTGCCAGCACCAGCGGACAGCATAGCAATCAGCCCCAGCATTTT. Protein: CASTSGQHSNQPQHF.

This clonotype was seen only a few times. A much more abundant neighbour one base away suggests this may be a read error. Without the conserved terminal phenylalanine or tryptophan, this CDR3 likely stems from a read error. This rearrangement joins TRBV18 to TRBJ1-5; unclear D gene. CDR1 and CDR2 from the germline V gene are KGHSH and LQKENI. The CDR3 has 16 residues. Trimming pared 4 bases from V and 3 bases from J, leaving 16 bases between. The CDR3 here is CASSRSSAGDNQPQHL. CDR3 DNA sequence: TGTGCCAGCTCACGATCGTCGGCAGGAGACAATCAGCCCCAGCATCTT.

As to this clonotype: This may arise from a read error, as a much more abundant clone is one base away. The V and J genes are TRBV12-3 or TRBV12-4 and TRBJ1-1; maybe TRBD1 (5 bases). V shed 6 bases and J shed 10 bases, with 18 bases lying between them. There are 13 residues in the CDR3. The DNA of the CDR3 is TGTGCCAGCAGGGGGGTGATAAGTAGGGGAGCTTTCTTT. This gives the protein CASRGVISRGAFF.